The source of this TCR beta chain is a study of T cell changes during pregnancy in multiple sclerosis (dated 2019 in TCRdb). Regarding the study in general: The study examined how the T cell repertoire changed over the course of pregnancy in women with multiple sclerosis.

Worth noting for this clone: The specificity of this receptor is unknown. No base quality values were provided; no much bigger clone lies one nucleotide off.

Library method: the immunoSEQ multiplex PCR assay. Not all clones reach the TCRdb copy of this immuneACCESS table, which keeps in-frame sequences only. Checked studies attribute under half of the gap to unresolved V genes and leave the rest unexplained. The sample table shows fewer than 140,000 clones, and roughly 92% are seen once. Of the sample, 1.6% is held by the ten largest clones. Reading from cysteine to phenylalanine, the CDR3 counts 17 amino acids. Only the CDR3 DNA is retained, 51 bases long and in frame from the first base. From a lookup of the germline V gene (reference sequence), CDR1 and CDR2 are SGHKS and YYEKEE. V lost 4 bases and J lost 0 bases, and the count of bases not matched to a germline gene is 7.

Recombination linked TRBV5-5 to TRBJ2-5; TRBD1 aligns with 12 central bases. The TCR was taken from a female donor with multiple sclerosis, enrolled in a pregnancy study. Sequencing was performed on peripheral blood, taken after pregnancy. The CDR3 sequence is CASSAGQGAAYQETQYF. Read as DNA, the sequence is TGTGCCAGCAGCGCGGGACAGGGGGCCGCGTACCAAGAGACCCAGTACTTC.